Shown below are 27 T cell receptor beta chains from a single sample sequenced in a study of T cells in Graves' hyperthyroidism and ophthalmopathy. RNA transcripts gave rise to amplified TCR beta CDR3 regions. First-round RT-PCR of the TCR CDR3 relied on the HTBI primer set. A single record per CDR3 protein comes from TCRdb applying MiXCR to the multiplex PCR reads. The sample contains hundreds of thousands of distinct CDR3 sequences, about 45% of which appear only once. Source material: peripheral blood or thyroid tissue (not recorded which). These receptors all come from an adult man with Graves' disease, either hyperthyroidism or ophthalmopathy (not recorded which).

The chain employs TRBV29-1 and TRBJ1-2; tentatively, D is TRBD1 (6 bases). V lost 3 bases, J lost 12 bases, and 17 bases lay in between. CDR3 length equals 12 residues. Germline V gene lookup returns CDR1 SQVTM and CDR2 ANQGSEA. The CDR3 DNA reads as TGCAGCGTTGACGGGACACACTCTGGAAACACCTTC. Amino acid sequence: CSVDGTHSGNTF.

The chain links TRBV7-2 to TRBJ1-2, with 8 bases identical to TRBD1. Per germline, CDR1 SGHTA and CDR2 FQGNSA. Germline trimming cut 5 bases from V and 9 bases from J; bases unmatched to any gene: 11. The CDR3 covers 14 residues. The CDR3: CASSQRGQEVCYTF. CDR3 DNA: TGTGCCAGCAGCCAAAGGGGACAGGAGGTTTGCTACACCTTC. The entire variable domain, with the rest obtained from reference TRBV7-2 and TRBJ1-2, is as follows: GAGVSQSPSNKVTEKGKDVELRCDPISGHTALYWYRQSLGQGLEFLIYFQGNSAPDKSGLPSDRFSAERTGGSVSTLTIQRTQQEDSAVYLCASSQRGQEVCYTFGSGTRLTVV.

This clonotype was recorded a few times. The CDR3: CASNPGSSGTEAFF. In DNA form, the CDR3 reads TGTGCCAGCAACCCGGGGAGTAGTGGAACTGAAGCTTTCTTT. The chain carries TRBV6-5 and TRBJ1-1; D unresolved. Germline V CDR1 and CDR2: MNHEY, SVGAGI. V lost 7 bases, J lost 5 bases, and 17 bases lay in between. CDR3 size: 14 residues.

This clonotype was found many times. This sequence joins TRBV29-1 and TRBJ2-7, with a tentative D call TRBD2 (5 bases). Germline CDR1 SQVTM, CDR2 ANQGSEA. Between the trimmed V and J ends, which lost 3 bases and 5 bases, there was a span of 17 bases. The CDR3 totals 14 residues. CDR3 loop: CSVEWSGSWDEQYF. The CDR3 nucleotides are TGCAGCGTTGAGTGGTCGGGATCCTGGGACGAGCAGTACTTC.

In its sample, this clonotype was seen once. CDR3 sequence (DNA): TGTGCCAGCAGCCAAAATACGGTTCAGCCCCAGCATTTT. It is translated as CASSQNTVQPQHF. The chain combines TRBV16 with TRBJ1-5; unclear D gene. The V gene's germline CDR1 is KGHSY and CDR2 FQNENV. The CDR3 covers 13 residues. V was clipped by 2 bases and J by 6 bases, with 8 bases between them. The full variable domain, in which reference TRBV16 and TRBJ1-5 provide the parts outside the CDR3, is GEEVAQTPKHLVRGEGQKAKLYCAPIKGHSYVFWYQQVLKNEFKFLISFQNENVFDETGMPKERFSAKCLPNSPCSLEIQATKLEDSAVYFCASSQNTVQPQHFGDGTRLSIL.

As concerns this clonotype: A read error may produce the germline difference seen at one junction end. The CDR3 sequence is CSSSLGGRTEAFF. For the CDR3, the DNA is TGTTCCAGCAGCCTCGGAGGGCGTACTGAAGCTTTCTTT. This chain connects TRBV7-9 to TRBJ1-1; D not resolved. Germline lookup yields CDR1 SEHNR and CDR2 FQNEAQ (reference sequence). The CDR3 runs 13 residues.

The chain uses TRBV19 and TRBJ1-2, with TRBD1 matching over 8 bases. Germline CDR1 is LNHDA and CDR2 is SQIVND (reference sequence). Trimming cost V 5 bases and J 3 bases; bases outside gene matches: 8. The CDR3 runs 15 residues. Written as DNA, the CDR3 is TGTGCCAGTAGTGTCATGGACAGGGCCGACTATGGCTACACCTTC. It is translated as CASSVMDRADYGYTF.

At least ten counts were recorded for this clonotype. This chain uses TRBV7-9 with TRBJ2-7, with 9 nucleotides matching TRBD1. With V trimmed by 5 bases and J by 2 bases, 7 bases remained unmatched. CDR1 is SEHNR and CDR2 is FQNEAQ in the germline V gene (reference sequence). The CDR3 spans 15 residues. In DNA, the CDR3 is TGTGCCAGCAGCCCCAGGACAGGGGAGACCTACGAGCAGTACTTC. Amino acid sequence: CASSPRTGETYEQYF.

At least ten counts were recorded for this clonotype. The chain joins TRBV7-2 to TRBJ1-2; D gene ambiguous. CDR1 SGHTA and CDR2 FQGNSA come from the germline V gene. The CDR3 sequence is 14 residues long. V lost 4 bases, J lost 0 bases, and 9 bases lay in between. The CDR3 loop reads CASSSRQANYGYTF. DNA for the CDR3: TGTGCCAGCAGCTCCCGGCAGGCTAACTATGGCTACACCTTC.

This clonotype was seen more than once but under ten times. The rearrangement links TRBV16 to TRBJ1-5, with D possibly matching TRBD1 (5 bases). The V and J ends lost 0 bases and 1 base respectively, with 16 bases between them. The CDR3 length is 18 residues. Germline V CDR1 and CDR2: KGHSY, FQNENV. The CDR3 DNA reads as TGTGCCAGCAGCCAATCTGAGGGGCGGATTAGGAGCAATCAGCCCCAGCATTTT. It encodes CASSQSEGRIRSNQPQHF.

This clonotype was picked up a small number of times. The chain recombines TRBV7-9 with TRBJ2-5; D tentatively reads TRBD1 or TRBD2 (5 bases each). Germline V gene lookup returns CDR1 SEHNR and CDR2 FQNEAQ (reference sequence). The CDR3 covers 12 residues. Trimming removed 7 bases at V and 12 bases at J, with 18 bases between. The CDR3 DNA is TGTGCCAGCACCCCCTCCCGGGACCCCGAGTACTTC. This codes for CASTPSRDPEYF.

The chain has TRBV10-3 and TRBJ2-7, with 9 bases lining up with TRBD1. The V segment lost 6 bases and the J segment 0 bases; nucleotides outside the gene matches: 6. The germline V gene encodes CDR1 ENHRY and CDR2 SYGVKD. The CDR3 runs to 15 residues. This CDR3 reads CAISRDRGTSYEQYF. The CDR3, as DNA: TGTGCCATCAGCAGAGACAGGGGGACCTCCTACGAGCAGTACTTC.

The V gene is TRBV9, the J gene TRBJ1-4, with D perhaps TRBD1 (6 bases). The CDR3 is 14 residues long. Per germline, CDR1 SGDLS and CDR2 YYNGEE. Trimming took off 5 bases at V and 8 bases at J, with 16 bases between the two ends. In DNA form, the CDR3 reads TGTGCCAGCAGTCACAGGGACGGTGGAGAAAAACTGTTTTTT. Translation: CASSHRDGGEKLFF.

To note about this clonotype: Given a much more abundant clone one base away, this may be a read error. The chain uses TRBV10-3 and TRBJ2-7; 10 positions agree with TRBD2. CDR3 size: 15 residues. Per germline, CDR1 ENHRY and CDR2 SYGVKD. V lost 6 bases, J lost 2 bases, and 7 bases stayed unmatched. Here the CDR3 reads CAISHGTSAAYEQYF. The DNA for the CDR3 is TGTGCCATCAGCCACGGGACTAGCGCTGCCTACGAGCAGTACTTC.

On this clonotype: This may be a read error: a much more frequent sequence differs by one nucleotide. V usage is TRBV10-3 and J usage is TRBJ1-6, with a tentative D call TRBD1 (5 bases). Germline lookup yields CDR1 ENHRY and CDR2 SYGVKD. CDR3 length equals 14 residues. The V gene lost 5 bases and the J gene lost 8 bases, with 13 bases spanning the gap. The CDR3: CAISYEGLDSPLHF. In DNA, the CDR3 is TGTGCCATCAGTTACGAGGGGTTGGATTCACCCCTCCACTTT.

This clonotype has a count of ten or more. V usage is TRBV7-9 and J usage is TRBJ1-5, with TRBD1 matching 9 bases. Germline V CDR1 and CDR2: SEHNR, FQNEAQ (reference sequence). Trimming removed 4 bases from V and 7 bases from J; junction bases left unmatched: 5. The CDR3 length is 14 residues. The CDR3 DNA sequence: TGTGCCAGCAGCTCGGGACAGGGCGGCCAGCCCCAGCATTTT. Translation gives CASSSGQGGQPQHF. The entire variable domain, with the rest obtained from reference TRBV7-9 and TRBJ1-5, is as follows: DTGVSQNPRHKITKRGQNVTFRCDPISEHNRLYWYRQTLGQGPEFLTYFQNEAQLEKSRLLSDRFSAERPKGSFSTLEIQRTEQGDSAMYLCASSSGQGGQPQHFGDGTRLSIL.

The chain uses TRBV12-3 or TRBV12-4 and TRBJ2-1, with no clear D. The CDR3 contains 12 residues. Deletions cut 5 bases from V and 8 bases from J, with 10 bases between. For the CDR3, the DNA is TGTGCCAGCAGTGTAGTTTTCCATGAGCAGTTCTTC. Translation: CASSVVFHEQFF.

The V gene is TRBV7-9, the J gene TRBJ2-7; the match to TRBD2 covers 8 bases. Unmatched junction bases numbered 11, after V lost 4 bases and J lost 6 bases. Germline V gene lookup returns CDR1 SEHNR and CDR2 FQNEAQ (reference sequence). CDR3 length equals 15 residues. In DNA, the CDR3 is TGTGCCAGCAGCTCGCTAGTAGCGGGAAGCTTCGAGCAGTACTTC. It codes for CASSSLVAGSFEQYF.

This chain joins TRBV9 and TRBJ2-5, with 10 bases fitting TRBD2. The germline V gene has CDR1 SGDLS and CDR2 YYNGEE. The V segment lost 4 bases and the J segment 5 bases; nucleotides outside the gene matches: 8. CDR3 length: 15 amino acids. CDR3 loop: CASSKGAGGPETQYF. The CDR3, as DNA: TGTGCCAGCAGCAAAGGAGCGGGGGGGCCTGAGACCCAGTACTTC.

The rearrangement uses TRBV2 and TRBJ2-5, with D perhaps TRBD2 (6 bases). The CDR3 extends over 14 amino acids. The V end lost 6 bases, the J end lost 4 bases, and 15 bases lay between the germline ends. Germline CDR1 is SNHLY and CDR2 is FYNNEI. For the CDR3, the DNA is TGTGCCAGCAGGGCCCCCGGAGGGCCAGAGACCCAGTACTTC. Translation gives CASRAPGGPETQYF.

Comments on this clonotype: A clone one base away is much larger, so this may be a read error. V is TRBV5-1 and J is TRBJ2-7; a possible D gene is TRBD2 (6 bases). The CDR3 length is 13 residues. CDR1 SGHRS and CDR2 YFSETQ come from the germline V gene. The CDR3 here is CDSSLALMSPGDF. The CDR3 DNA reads TGTGACAGCAGCTTGGCCCTGATGTCACCGGGGGACTTC.

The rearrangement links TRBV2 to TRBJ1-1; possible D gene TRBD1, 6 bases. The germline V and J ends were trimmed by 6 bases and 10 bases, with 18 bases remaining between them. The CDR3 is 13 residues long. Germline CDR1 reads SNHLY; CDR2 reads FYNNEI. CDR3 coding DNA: TGTGCCAGCAGGGACAGAAAGGACCTGGGAGCTTTCTTT. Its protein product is CASRDRKDLGAFF. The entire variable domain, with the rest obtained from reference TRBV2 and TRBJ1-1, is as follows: EPEVTQTPSHQVTQMGQEVILRCVPISNHLYFYWYRQILGQKVEFLVSFYNNEISEKSEIFDDQFSVERPDGSNFTLKIRSTKLEDSAMYFCASRDRKDLGAFFGQGTRLTVV.

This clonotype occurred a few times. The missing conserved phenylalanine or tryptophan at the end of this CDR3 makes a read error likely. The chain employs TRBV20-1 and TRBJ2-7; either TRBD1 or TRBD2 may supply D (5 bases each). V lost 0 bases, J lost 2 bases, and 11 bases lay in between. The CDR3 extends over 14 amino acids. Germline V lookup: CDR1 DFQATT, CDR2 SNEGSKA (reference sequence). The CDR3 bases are TGCAGTGCTAGAGATGCCCAGGGAGCCTACGAGCAGTACCTC. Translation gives CSARDAQGAYEQYL.

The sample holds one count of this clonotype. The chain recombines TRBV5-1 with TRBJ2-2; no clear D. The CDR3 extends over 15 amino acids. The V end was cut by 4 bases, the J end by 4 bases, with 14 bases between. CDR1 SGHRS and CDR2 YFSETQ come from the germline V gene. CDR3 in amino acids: CASSTPKEATGELFF. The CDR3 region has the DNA TGCGCCAGCAGCACACCCAAGGAAGCCACCGGGGAGCTGTTTTTT. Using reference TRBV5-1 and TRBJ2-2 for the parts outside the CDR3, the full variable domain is KAGVTQTPRYLIKTRGQQVTLSCSPISGHRSVSWYQQTPGQGLQFLFEYFSETQRNKGNFPGRFSGRQFSNSRSEMNVSTLELGDSALYLCASSTPKEATGELFFGEGSRLTVL.

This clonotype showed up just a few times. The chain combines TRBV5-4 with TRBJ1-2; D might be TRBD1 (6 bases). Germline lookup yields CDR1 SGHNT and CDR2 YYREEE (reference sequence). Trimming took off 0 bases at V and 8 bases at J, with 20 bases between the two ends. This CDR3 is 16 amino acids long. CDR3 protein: CASSLVSGQGTYGYTF. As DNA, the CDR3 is TGTGCCAGCAGCTTGGTCTCCGGGCAGGGGACATACGGCTACACCTTC.

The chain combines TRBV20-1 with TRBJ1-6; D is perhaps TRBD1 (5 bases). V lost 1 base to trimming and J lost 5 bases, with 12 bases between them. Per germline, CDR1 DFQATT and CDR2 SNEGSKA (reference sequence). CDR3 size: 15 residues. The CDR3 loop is CSARGTRDHNSPLHF. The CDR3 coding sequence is TGCAGTGCTAGAGGAACCAGGGACCATAATTCACCCCTCCACTTT.

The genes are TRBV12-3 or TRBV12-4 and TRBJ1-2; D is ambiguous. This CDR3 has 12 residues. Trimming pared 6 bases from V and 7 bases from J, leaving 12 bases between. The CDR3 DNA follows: TGTGCCAGCAGCTTTACAATCTCTGGCTACACCTTC. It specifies CASSFTISGYTF.